The 31 T cell receptor beta chains reported below all come from one sample, sequenced in a study of blood T cell repertoires in COVID-19. The data were produced by immunoSEQ multiplex PCR, yet TCRdb's version contains in-frame clones alone and is incomplete. The sample contains under 350,000 clones, about 89% of which appear only once. Material: peripheral blood. The receptors derive from a man aged 40-55 years with acute or convalescent COVID-19.

J is TRBJ1-1 and V is TRBV5-1; D not resolved. Trimming cost V 6 bases and J 1 base, with 7 bases left between them. CDR1 is SGHRS, CDR2 YFSETQ, per germline. This CDR3 comprises 12 residues. The DNA of the CDR3 is TGCGCCAGCACAGCAGGGAACACTGAAGCTTTCTTT. Translated: CASTAGNTEAFF.

This sequence joins TRBV7-3 and TRBJ2-1; the D gene is possibly TRBD1 (6 bases). Germline CDR1 is SGHTA and CDR2 is FQGTGA. The germline V and J ends were trimmed by 5 bases and 4 bases, with 12 bases remaining between them. The CDR3 runs to 14 residues. CDR3 coding DNA: TGTGCCAGCAGCCGGCGGACAGATTACAATGAGCAGTTCTTC. Translation gives CASSRRTDYNEQFF.

With regard to this clone: The germline gene is not matched at one end of the junction; a read error may be the cause. This chain uses TRBV9 with TRBJ2-3, with D tentatively TRBD2 (6 bases). The CDR3 consists of 13 residues. CDR1 and CDR2 (germline): SGDLS, YYNGEE. CDR3 in amino acids: CASSVEPGLPTNF. The DNA for the CDR3 is TGTGCCAGCAGCGTAGAGCCGGGACTCCCTACGAATTTT.

This clone was counted a few times. The chain employs TRBV9 and TRBJ1-3, with TRBD1 matching over 9 bases. The CDR3 has 18 amino acids. CDR1 and CDR2 from the germline V gene are SGDLS and YYNGEE. V shed 4 bases, J shed 0 bases, and the junction held 11 bases outside the gene matches. This CDR3 reads CASSSPGTGKTSGNTIYF. DNA of the CDR3: TGTGCCAGCAGCTCCCCGGGGACAGGGAAAACCTCTGGAAACACCATATATTTT.

In this sample, this clone turned up once. The rearrangement links TRBV19 to TRBJ2-5, with D unresolved. CDR1 and CDR2 (germline): LNHDA, SQIVND (reference sequence). V dropped 4 bases and J dropped 0 bases, with 9 bases sitting between them. This CDR3 is built from 14 residues. The CDR3 protein is CASSTRLYQETQYF. In DNA form, the CDR3 reads TGTGCCAGTAGTACTAGGTTGTACCAAGAGACCCAGTACTTC.

This chain connects TRBV13 to TRBJ2-7; 14 bases agree with TRBD2. CDR1 and CDR2 from the germline V gene are PRHDT and FYEKMQ (reference sequence). V dropped 5 bases and J dropped 2; count of bases not matched to a gene: 8. This CDR3 has 17 residues. CDR3 protein: CASSPGLAGGLPYEQYF. DNA for the CDR3: TGTGCCAGCAGCCCCGGACTAGCGGGGGGTTTACCCTACGAGCAGTACTTC.

The rearrangement uses TRBV4-2 and TRBJ2-1; D perhaps matches TRBD2 (7 bases). Germline CDR1 is LGHNA and CDR2 is YNFKEQ. The CDR3 extends over 17 amino acids. V lost 4 bases to trimming and J lost 7 bases, with 23 bases between them. For the CDR3, the DNA is TGTGCCAGCAGCCGCACCGGAGAGGGGGGGCCTGGAAATGAGCAGTTCTTC. Translating gives CASSRTGEGGPGNEQFF.

The J gene is TRBJ2-2, the V gene TRBV7-2; D uncertain. The CDR3 spans 13 residues. Trimming removed 0 bases from V and 5 bases from J, with 4 bases in between. CDR1 and CDR2 (germline): SGHTA, FQGNSA. CDR3 region: CASSLAQTGELFF. CDR3 nucleotides: TGTGCCAGCAGCTTAGCTCAGACCGGGGAGCTGTTTTTT.

The chain couples TRBV27 to TRBJ2-7; a weak D match, TRBD1 (6 bases). The V gene's germline CDR1 is MNHEY and CDR2 SMNVEV (reference sequence). Trimming took 6 bases from V and 2 from J, leaving 20 bases between them. CDR3 length equals 16 residues. The CDR3: CASSLTESDSTYEQYF. CDR3 in DNA: TGTGCCAGCAGCCTAACCGAATCGGACAGTACCTACGAGCAGTACTTC.

The genes are TRBV7-8 and TRBJ1-1; D unresolved. Germline V CDR1 and CDR2: SGHVS, FQNEAQ. The CDR3 is 15 residues long. The V and J ends lost 6 bases and 3 bases respectively, with 17 bases between them. The CDR3, as DNA: TGTGCCAGCAGTTCCGAGGCGGGGTTCTACACTGAAGCTTTCTTT. Translating gives CASSSEAGFYTEAFF.

The V and J genes are TRBV10-3 and TRBJ1-1; D is possibly TRBD1 (6 bases). Germline V gene data show CDR1 as ENHRY and CDR2 as SYGVKD. V dropped 7 bases and J dropped 1 base, with 22 bases sitting between them. The CDR3 runs to 17 residues. CDR3 in DNA: TGTGCCATCAAGGATCAACAGGGAGCGAGTCCGAACACTGAAGCTTTCTTT. This encodes CAIKDQQGASPNTEAFF.

The rearrangement uses TRBV6-5 and TRBJ1-2; 9 bases map to TRBD1. V lost 5 bases and J lost 5; bases outside the gene matches: 3. Germline lookup yields CDR1 MNHEY and CDR2 SVGAGI. The length of the CDR3 is 13 residues. The CDR3, as DNA: TGTGCCAGCAGTCGGACAGGGGAATATGGCTACACCTTC. This translates into CASSRTGEYGYTF.

The V gene is TRBV12-3 or TRBV12-4, the J gene TRBJ1-1; D might be TRBD1 (5 bases). The CDR3 has 12 amino acids. Trimming took off 8 bases at V and 7 bases at J, with 14 bases between the two ends. As DNA, the CDR3 is TGTGCCAGCGCCTGGGGGGGTGGTGAAGCTTTCTTT. It specifies CASAWGGGEAFF.

A few counts support this clone. The chain has TRBV2 and TRBJ2-3; the D gene is possibly TRBD2 (6 bases). This CDR3 has 15 amino acids. The V and J ends lost 6 bases and 3 bases respectively, with 16 bases between them. The germline gives CDR1 SNHLY, CDR2 FYNNEI. CDR3 DNA sequence: TGTGCCAGCAGGGGGGGAGGAGGGAGAACAGATACGCAGTATTTT. As protein: CASRGGGGRTDTQYF.

J is TRBJ2-3 and V is TRBV5-4; TRBD2 matches 8 bases. Germline V gene sequence: CDR1 SGHNT, CDR2 YYREEE (reference sequence). V lost 4 bases and J lost 5; bases outside the gene matches: 6. This CDR3 is 14 amino acids long. DNA for the CDR3: TGTGCCAGCAGCCTCGGGACTAGAGGAGATACGCAGTATTTT. Protein sequence: CASSLGTRGDTQYF.

The chain carries TRBV6-5 and TRBJ2-3; TRBD1 agrees at 8 bases. The junction had 5 bases not matched to a gene; V was cut back by 10 bases and J by 2 bases. CDR3 length: 13 residues. Germline V gives CDR1 MNHEY, CDR2 SVGAGI. CDR3 in DNA: TGTGCCACCCGGGACAGGTCCACAGATACGCAGTATTTT. The encoded protein is CATRDRSTDTQYF.

The chain couples TRBV4-1 to TRBJ2-7; 10 positions match TRBD1. The CDR3 is made up of 15 amino acids. The ends lost 3 bases at V and 4 bases at J; junction bases unmatched: 6. The germline gives CDR1 MGHRA, CDR2 YSYEKL. This chain's CDR3 is CASSHTGTGAYEQYF. Written as DNA, the CDR3 is TGCGCCAGCAGCCACACCGGGACAGGGGCATACGAGCAGTACTTC.

This chain connects TRBV2 to TRBJ1-3; 7 bases are a match to TRBD1. The CDR3 runs to 14 residues. The trim removed 5 bases at V and 4 bases at J, leaving 5 bases unmatched. Germline V CDR1 and CDR2: SNHLY, FYNNEI. The CDR3 region has the DNA TGTGCCAGCAGTCCGACAGGGTCGGGAAACACCATATATTTT. This gives the protein CASSPTGSGNTIYF.

In its sample, this clone was seen a few times. The V and J genes are TRBV2 and TRBJ2-3; the match to TRBD1 covers 8 bases. Germline V gene lookup returns CDR1 SNHLY and CDR2 FYNNEI. Trimming at V came to 2 bases and at J to 4 bases, leaving 11 bases not matched to a gene. The CDR3 runs to 17 residues. The CDR3 spells CASSELRGQGLADTQYF. In DNA, the CDR3 is TGTGCCAGCAGTGAACTCAGGGGGCAGGGGTTGGCAGATACGCAGTATTTT.

V usage is TRBV30 and J usage is TRBJ2-7; the D gene is possibly TRBD2 (7 bases). The CDR3 spans 14 residues. V gave up 3 bases and J gave up 5 bases, with 17 bases separating them. Germline V gene sequence: CDR1 GTSNPN, CDR2 SVGIG (reference sequence). The CDR3 nucleotides are TGTGCCTGGAGGGGGGGGCCGGGCGGCCACGAGCAGTACTTC. Translation gives CAWRGGPGGHEQYF.

The chain recombines TRBV7-2 with TRBJ1-1, with D unresolved. The CDR3 length is 15 residues. V lost 5 bases and J lost 1, with 14 bases in between. CDR1 and CDR2 from the germline V gene are SGHTA and FQGNSA. In DNA, the CDR3 is TGTGCCAGCAGCCCCTCCGGGATCCGGAACACTGAAGCTTTCTTT. Translation: CASSPSGIRNTEAFF.

The chain carries TRBV2 and TRBJ1-2; 8 bases are shared with TRBD1. CDR1 and CDR2 (germline): SNHLY, FYNNEI. Unmatched junction bases numbered 9, after V lost 8 bases and J lost 4 bases. This CDR3 has 14 amino acids. In nucleotides, the CDR3 is TGTGCCAGCCTACGGACAGGGACACTCTATGGCTACACCTTC. Translated: CASLRTGTLYGYTF.

The chain carries TRBV4-2 and TRBJ2-1; TRBD2 aligns across 8 bases. V shed 2 bases and J 4 bases; nucleotides not matched to a gene: 16. Germline-derived CDR1 and CDR2 are LGHNA and YNFKEQ. CDR3 length: 19 amino acids. CDR3 residues: CASSQWVGGGTDLYNEQFF. CDR3 in DNA: TGTGCCAGCAGCCAATGGGTCGGCGGGGGGACCGACCTGTACAATGAGCAGTTCTTC.

This clone appeared a few times. The CDR3 DNA follows: TGTGCCAGCAGCCCGTGGGACCCTTGGGACACCTACGAGCAGTACTTC. Protein: CASSPWDPWDTYEQYF. This chain connects TRBV5-6 to TRBJ2-7; D possibly corresponds to TRBD1 (6 bases). Germline CDR1 is SGHDT and CDR2 is YYEEEE. The CDR3 runs 16 residues. Trimming stripped 4 bases from V and 2 bases from J, with 19 bases between.

The V call is TRBV14, the J call TRBJ2-7, with D possibly TRBD1 on 8 matching bases. The germline V and J ends were trimmed by 3 bases and 0 bases, with 15 bases remaining between them. The CDR3 extends over 16 amino acids. Per germline, CDR1 SGHDN and CDR2 FVKESK. The CDR3 sequence: CASSHRYRGGSYEQYF. The CDR3 region has the DNA TGTGCCAGCAGCCACCGCTACAGGGGGGGCTCCTACGAGCAGTACTTC.

The chain has TRBV6-5 and TRBJ1-4, with D possibly TRBD1 on 6 matching bases. The CDR3 consists of 14 residues. Germline V gene lookup returns CDR1 MNHEY and CDR2 SVGAGI. Trimming shortened V by 8 bases and J by 5 bases, and 15 bases separated the two germline ends. CDR3 region: CASGITGKNEKLFF. CDR3 coding DNA: TGTGCCAGCGGTATTACAGGGAAAAATGAAAAACTGTTTTTT.

This clone was observed a handful of times. The rearrangement uses TRBV5-1 and TRBJ1-1; 7 nucleotides align to TRBD1. V lost 2 bases to trimming and J lost 8 bases; unmatched junction nucleotides: 9. Germline V lookup: CDR1 SGHRS, CDR2 YFSETQ. The CDR3 is made up of 14 amino acids. CDR3 sequence (DNA): TGCGCCAGCAGCTTAGATACCGGGACAGCCGAAGCTTTCTTT. It specifies CASSLDTGTAEAFF.

The V call is TRBV7-3, the J call TRBJ2-2, with D perhaps TRBD1 (6 bases). This CDR3 contains 17 residues. Germline assignment: CDR1 SGHTA and CDR2 FQGTGA. V was clipped by 0 bases and J by 4 bases, with 15 bases between them. DNA of the CDR3: TGTGCCAGCAGCTTAACCCAAACAGGGTGGGGCACCGGGGAGCTGTTTTTT. It specifies CASSLTQTGWGTGELFF.

The chain carries TRBV7-8 and TRBJ1-2; 9 positions agree with TRBD1. The CDR3 is 14 amino acids. CDR1 and CDR2 (germline): SGHVS, FQNEAQ. V trimming: 3 bases; J trimming: 9 bases; junction bases outside the gene matches: 8. CDR3 region: CASSLTGQGPSYTF. For the CDR3, the DNA is TGTGCCAGCAGCTTGACAGGACAGGGGCCTAGCTACACCTTC.

The chain employs TRBV6-1 and TRBJ1-2; possible D gene TRBD1, 5 bases. There are 13 residues in the CDR3. CDR1 is MNHNS and CDR2 is SASEGT in the germline V gene. The germline V and J ends were trimmed by 5 bases and 5 bases, with 12 bases remaining between them. CDR3 DNA: TGTGCCAGCAGTTCCCGGGGGAGTTATGGCTACACCTTC. Translation gives CASSSRGSYGYTF.

In nucleotides, the CDR3 is TGTGCCAGTAGTCAGGGGGCGCGAGGCTACACCTTC. This gives the protein CASSQGARGYTF. The chain combines TRBV19 with TRBJ1-2; 8 positions agree with TRBD1. The CDR3 consists of 12 residues. The V segment lost 5 bases and the J segment 8 bases; nucleotides outside the gene matches: 4. Germline CDR1 reads LNHDA; CDR2 reads SQIVND (reference sequence).